This T cell receptor (beta chain) was profiled in a study of beta chain features in type 1 diabetes listed by TCRdb under 2018. For context, the study as a whole: Mean age, gender distribution, total cell number and subset yield were not different between patients and healthy donors. A total of 85 million to 140 million sorted cells were examined across all samples, and a strong correlation was observed between cell number per subset and RNA yield. In the study, recently diagnosed type 1 diabetes patients and matched healthy donors were compared on the TCRB repertoires of their sorted circulating CD4+ T cell subsets. Regulatory and stem cell-like memory subsets were obtained from only 8 patients and about 8 healthy donors, while naive and central memory subsets were obtained from all 28 donors. Broad study findings and their caveats: Naive, central memory and regulatory TCRB repertoires appeared to be more similar among patients than among healthy donors. PCR may preferentially amplify shorter templates, but because patient and control samples were amplified and corrected together, any resulting skew would affect both groups equally. Only small numbers of individuals were included in the HLA sub-analyses, which left unresolved whether HLA type had any influence on TCRB rearrangement. In all four CD4+ subsets, TCRB CDR3 length was moderately but significantly shorter in type 1 diabetes patients. Because cDNA rather than genomic DNA was sequenced, highly expressing activated cells could have been over-represented, although no difference in activation and CD3 levels was found between groups. Fewer insertions and more nucleotide deletions at VDJ recombination sites were observed in patients with type 1 diabetes, implying thymic rearrangement abnormalities.

Each donor gave one peripheral blood draw, roughly 110 mL on average, collected into heparinised tubes. Using a panel that included CD45RO, CCR7, CD25, CD127, CD95 and CD27, naive, central memory, regulatory and stem cell-like memory CD4+ T cells were sorted on a BD FACSAria II. Every sorted population had a purity above 95%. PBMCs were separated immediately by Lymphoprep density gradient centrifugation and were stained directly, without being cultured. So that batch effects would be minimized, each experiment stained and sorted samples in pairs, pairing one healthy donor with one patient. From a lookup of the germline V gene, CDR1 and CDR2 are SQVTM and ANQGSEA. Compared with germline, V lacks 3 bases and J lacks 5 bases; bases without a gene match: 4. Including cysteine and phenylalanine, the CDR3 has 12 amino acids. Only CDR3 DNA is held: 36 bases, read in frame from base 1. To note about this clone: Its antigen specificity is not known. It has no much larger one-base neighbor in the sample; base qualities were not kept.

The entire isolated RNA was reverse transcribed using the High Capacity cDNA Reverse Transcription Kit, and thus expressed TCRB transcripts were sequenced. Deep immunoSEQ sequencing was performed on naive, central memory and regulatory T cell samples, with an average of about 3.57 million total reads per sample. After sorted cells were lysed in RLT buffer, RNA was extracted with DNase-treated RNeasy Micro or Mini kits, with the choice depending on cell number. To prevent cross-contamination, each cell subset was processed individually, whereas patient and healthy donor samples were processed jointly. Using the immunoSEQ multiplex PCR, TCRB sequences were amplified from cDNA into 87-bp fragments spanning the CDR3 region. Sequencing of the amplicons was performed on the Illumina HiSeq platform. The published analysis was carried out like this. Synthetic template baselines were used to correct PCR bias computationally, reads within Hamming distance 2 were collapsed, and singletons that could not be merged were discarded. Reads were aligned to IMGT to assign V, D and J genes, CDR3 length, and insertions or deletions at six rearrangement sites. Within each subset, clonotype counts were normalized to sorted cell number, after which true diversity and Gini coefficients were computed with the tcR R package. Repertoire sharing was quantified using the overlap coefficient calculated on TCRB nucleotide sequences. Out-of-frame TCRB sequences from naive cells were analyzed as a proxy for the pre-selection repertoire. What TCRdb holds here is the immuneACCESS table cut down to in-frame rearrangements. Part of the clones is not present; checked against another copy, under half of the missing clones reflect an unresolved V gene, and the others are unexplained. The V and J calls and clone size are taken from that table; D and trimming were inferred from the DNA. In this sample the table shows about 700,000 clones, 10% to 15% of which occur a single time. Less than 0.025% of the sample goes to the ten largest clones.

The TCR originated in a man younger than 35 with type 1 diabetes. The chain employs TRBV29-1 and TRBJ2-7, with 7 bases matching TRBD2. Source material: naive CD4+ T cells from blood. What this sample's cell subset or site label stands for: true naive CD4+ T cells. Read as DNA, the sequence is TGCAGCGTTGAGGGACTAACAGACGAGCAGTACTTC. The resulting protein is CSVEGLTDEQYF.